These 29 T cell receptor beta chains originate from one sample sequenced in a study of cytomegalovirus exposure and HLA in healthy donors. PCR was performed using 60 Vbeta and 13 Jbeta primers. Clones were sequenced by immunoSEQ multiplex PCR, and TCRdb holds only the in-frame ones, with some missing. The sample lists about 150,000 clones, 76% seen once, with 3% to 3.5% in the top ten. The sequenced sample was PBMCs. These receptors were taken from a man aged 40-50 years in good health and CMV-seronegative.

The genes are TRBV19 and TRBJ2-1, with a weak D call TRBD2 (6 bases). Germline lookup yields CDR1 LNHDA and CDR2 SQIVND (reference sequence). Trimming stripped 7 bases from V and 6 bases from J, with 16 bases between. The CDR3 contains 14 residues. The CDR3 protein is CASNQLAQSNEQFF. Here the CDR3 DNA reads TGTGCCAGTAACCAACTAGCTCAAAGCAATGAGCAGTTCTTC.

The chain carries TRBV27 and TRBJ2-1; TRBD1 aligns across 8 bases. The CDR3 covers 17 residues. V shed 5 bases, J shed 3 bases, and the junction held 12 bases outside the gene matches. Germline V lookup: CDR1 MNHEY, CDR2 SMNVEV (reference sequence). The CDR3 DNA reads as TGTGCCAGCAGTCCCCAAGACAGGGGCTACCTCTACAATGAGCAGTTCTTC. This sequence encodes CASSPQDRGYLYNEQFF.

The V gene is TRBV7-3, the J gene TRBJ2-3; TRBD2 matches 7 bases. The J segment lost 0 bases and the V segment lost 5 bases, leaving 8 bases of the junction unmatched. Per the germline V gene, CDR1 is SGHTA and CDR2 is FQGTGA. CDR3 size: 16 residues. CDR3 in amino acids: CASSPGPAGSTDTQYF. The DNA for the CDR3 is TGTGCCAGCAGCCCCGGCCCAGCGGGAAGCACAGATACGCAGTATTTT.

The chain joins TRBV4-1 to TRBJ1-2; D uncertain. This CDR3 comprises 13 residues. The germline V and J ends were trimmed by 0 bases and 4 bases, with 6 bases remaining between them. Germline CDR1 is MGHRA and CDR2 is YSYEKL. The CDR3 sequence is CASSQDQIYGYTF. Written as DNA, the CDR3 is TGCGCCAGCAGCCAAGATCAGATCTATGGCTACACCTTC.

This clone has more than one count but fewer than ten. This chain connects TRBV5-4 to TRBJ2-1; D not certain. In germline, CDR1 is SGHNT, CDR2 YYREEE (reference sequence). This CDR3 comprises 15 residues. V was trimmed by 1 base and J by 1 base, leaving 9 bases between them. The CDR3: CASSLSVTSYNEQFF. As DNA, the CDR3 is TGTGCCAGCAGCTTGAGTGTTACTTCCTACAATGAGCAGTTCTTC.

The chain's CDR3 is CASSGERDPETQYF. CDR3 DNA sequence: TGTGCCAGCAGCGGTGAGAGGGATCCAGAGACCCAGTACTTC. This chain links TRBV7-9 with TRBJ2-5; a weak D match, TRBD2 (5 bases). This CDR3 is built from 14 residues. V lost 5 bases and J lost 4, with 14 bases in between. The germline V gene has CDR1 SEHNR and CDR2 FQNEAQ (reference sequence). The whole variable domain, filled in from reference TRBV7-9 and TRBJ2-5, reads DTGVSQNPRHKITKRGQNVTFRCDPISEHNRLYWYRQTLGQGPEFLTYFQNEAQLEKSRLLSDRFSAERPKGSFSTLEIQRTEQGDSAMYLCASSGERDPETQYFGPGTRLLVL.

This clone was seen a handful of times. This chain uses TRBV18 with TRBJ1-2; D remains ambiguous. The germline CDR1 and CDR2 sequences are KGHSH and LQKENI. CDR3 length: 15 amino acids. V shed 3 bases and J shed 4 bases, with 15 bases lying between them. DNA of the CDR3: TGTGCCAGCTCACCCAGTCCGCGGGAGAGCTATGGCTACACCTTC. Translation: CASSPSPRESYGYTF.

The rearrangement links TRBV5-1 to TRBJ2-1; 11 bases are a match to TRBD2. The length of the CDR3 is 14 residues. After removal of 6 bases from V and 8 bases from J, the junction contained 7 bases not matched to a gene. Per the germline V gene, CDR1 is SGHRS and CDR2 is YFSETQ. CDR3 amino acids: CASTSLAGVYEQFF. The CDR3, as DNA: TGCGCCAGCACCTCACTAGCGGGAGTTTATGAGCAGTTCTTC.

The sample holds a few counts of this clone. The chain links TRBV6-5 to TRBJ1-5; 10 bases are a match to TRBD1. Germline CDR1 reads MNHEY; CDR2 reads SVGAGI. The CDR3 length is 15 residues. The ends lost 6 bases at V and 7 bases at J; junction bases unmatched: 9. The CDR3 protein is CASREFGTGDQPQHF. The CDR3, as DNA: TGTGCCAGCAGAGAATTCGGGACAGGGGACCAGCCCCAGCATTTT.

V and J are TRBV10-3 and TRBJ2-1; 9 nucleotides line up with TRBD2. The CDR3 consists of 15 residues. Germline V gives CDR1 ENHRY, CDR2 SYGVKD. The V segment lost 5 bases and the J segment 3 bases; nucleotides outside the gene matches: 5. Here the CDR3 DNA reads TGTGCCATCAGTTCCGGGACTAGCCGCTACAATGAGCAGTTCTTC. This encodes CAISSGTSRYNEQFF.

This clone was picked up one time. V usage is TRBV27 and J usage is TRBJ2-1, with TRBD1 as a possible D gene (6 bases). This CDR3 has 15 amino acids. CDR1 MNHEY and CDR2 SMNVEV come from the germline V gene (reference sequence). The V and J ends lost 7 bases and 15 bases respectively, with 28 bases between them. This CDR3 is CASTSSVTGFLLPFF. The CDR3, as DNA: TGTGCCAGCACTTCCTCCGTTACAGGGTTTCTCCTTCCGTTCTTC.

The chain uses TRBV9 and TRBJ2-3, with a tentative D call TRBD1 (6 bases). CDR3 length: 15 amino acids. V shed 3 bases and J shed 4 bases, with 15 bases lying between them. CDR1 and CDR2 from the germline V gene are SGDLS and YYNGEE. CDR3 residues: CASSALLKGADTQYF. The CDR3 region has the DNA TGTGCCAGCAGCGCTCTCCTCAAGGGGGCAGATACGCAGTATTTT.

This clone was detected only once. The V gene is TRBV4-2, the J gene TRBJ2-1; 8 bases line up with TRBD2. The CDR3 length is 13 residues. Germline V gives CDR1 LGHNA, CDR2 YNFKEQ. V shed 4 bases and J 9 bases; nucleotides not matched to a gene: 5. Here the CDR3 DNA reads TGTGCCAGCAGCCCCGCCGGGACTAGTGAGCAGTTCTTC. Its protein is CASSPAGTSEQFF.

This CDR3 reads CASSLKGGPNEKLFF. As DNA, the CDR3 is TGTGCCAGCAGCTTAAAGGGAGGGCCTAATGAAAAACTGTTTTTT. V gene TRBV7-3 combines with J gene TRBJ1-4; D unresolved. Germline loops: CDR1 SGHTA, CDR2 FQGTGA. V was cut by 1 base and J by 3 bases, with 9 bases left in between. The CDR3 loop spans 15 amino acids.

The chain recombines TRBV5-1 with TRBJ2-2; D is possibly TRBD2 (6 bases). The CDR3 consists of 16 residues. The V end was cut by 0 bases, the J end by 0 bases, with 9 bases between. Germline V lookup: CDR1 SGHRS, CDR2 YFSETQ. CDR3 residues: CASSLAGGTNTGELFF. CDR3 nucleotides: TGCGCCAGCAGCTTGGCCGGAGGGACGAACACCGGGGAGCTGTTTTTT.

CDR3 loop: CASSSRRTGNYEQYF. The DNA for the CDR3 is TGTGCCAGCAGCTCCAGGAGGACGGGGAACTACGAGCAGTACTTC. The chain recombines TRBV7-9 with TRBJ2-7, with D possibly matching TRBD2 (5 bases). V was trimmed by 4 bases and J by 3 bases, leaving 16 bases between them. The CDR3 contains 15 residues. Germline CDR1 and CDR2: SEHNR and FQNEAQ (reference sequence).

The rearrangement uses TRBV6-1 and TRBJ2-5, with 7 bases aligning to TRBD1. The germline CDR1 and CDR2 sequences are MNHNS and SASEGT. The V gene end was trimmed by 4 bases and the J gene end by 1 base; junction bases not matched to a gene: 6. The CDR3 consists of 15 residues. The CDR3 loop is CASSVNRGFQETQYF. CDR3 DNA sequence: TGTGCCAGCAGTGTAAACAGGGGATTCCAAGAGACCCAGTACTTC.

The chain combines TRBV30 with TRBJ2-5, with 8 bases fitting TRBD1. CDR3 length equals 13 residues. Germline trimming cut 2 bases from V and 5 bases from J; bases unmatched to any gene: 4. The germline V gene encodes CDR1 GTSNPN and CDR2 SVGIG (reference sequence). The DNA for the CDR3 is TGTGCCTGGAGTCGACAGGGGCGCGAGACCCAGTACTTC. Its translation: CAWSRQGRETQYF.

On this clone: Sequence at one end of the junction differs from germline and may be a read error. This chain uses TRBV7-3 with TRBJ2-5, with TRBD2 identical over 11 bases. The CDR3 spans 13 residues. CDR1 and CDR2 (germline): SGHTA, FQGTGA. As DNA, the CDR3 is TGTGCCAGCAGCTCTCCGGGACTAGCGGTTGCGGACTTC. It codes for CASSSPGLAVADF.

The chain joins TRBV6-6 to TRBJ1-4; D perhaps matches TRBD1 (5 bases). Trimming cost V 5 bases and J 8 bases, with 12 bases left between them. CDR3 length equals 13 residues. Germline V lookup: CDR1 MNHNY, CDR2 SVGAGI (reference sequence). The CDR3 nucleotides are TGTGCCAGCAGTGGGGGAGGGGACGAAAAACTGTTTTTT. Encoded protein: CASSGGGDEKLFF.

This rearrangement joins TRBV7-3 to TRBJ1-4; TRBD1 aligns across 7 bases. CDR3 length: 15 amino acids. The V segment lost 5 bases and the J segment 5 bases; nucleotides outside the gene matches: 8. Germline V lookup: CDR1 SGHTA, CDR2 FQGTGA. The CDR3: CASSPGDRTNEKLFF. Written as DNA, the CDR3 is TGTGCCAGCAGCCCCGGGGACAGAACAAATGAAAAACTGTTTTTT.

The chain combines TRBV6-1 with TRBJ2-1; D is possibly TRBD1 (7 bases). CDR3 length equals 12 residues. V lost 5 bases and J lost 15, with 17 bases in between. The germline gives CDR1 MNHNS, CDR2 SASEGT. The CDR3: CASSRTDREAFF. The CDR3 bases are TGTGCCAGCAGTAGAACCGACAGGGAGGCGTTCTTC.

This clone was observed once. The V call is TRBV10-3, the J call TRBJ1-1; TRBD1 is a possible D gene (6 bases). V gave up 6 bases and J gave up 0 bases, with 11 bases separating them. Germline V gene lookup returns CDR1 ENHRY and CDR2 SYGVKD. The CDR3 consists of 14 residues. Written as DNA, the CDR3 is TGTGCCATCAGGGTACAGGGACTGAACACTGAAGCTTTCTTT. Translation: CAIRVQGLNTEAFF.

The gene calls are TRBV12-2 and TRBJ1-2; TRBD1 is the table's D call, not checked against the DNA. TRBV12-2 is annotated as a pseudogene. The CDR3 is made up of 15 amino acids. Here the CDR3 reads CASRKPGQVDYGYTF. As DNA, the CDR3 is TGTGCAAGTCGCAAACCGGGACAGGTGGACTATGGCTACACCTTC.

This clone was seen once. The chain recombines TRBV7-9 with TRBJ1-2; a possible D gene is TRBD1 (5 bases). The CDR3 totals 14 residues. Trimming stripped 5 bases from V and 3 bases from J, with 13 bases between. CDR1 and CDR2 (germline): SEHNR, FQNEAQ (reference sequence). CDR3 region: CASSTQASHYGYTF. The CDR3 DNA reads as TGTGCCAGCAGCACACAGGCGTCTCACTATGGCTACACCTTC.

The V gene is TRBV28, the J gene TRBJ1-4; the match to TRBD1 covers 7 bases. Germline CDR1 and CDR2: MDHEN and SYDVKM. This CDR3 region has 16 residues. Unmatched junction bases numbered 11, after V lost 5 bases and J lost 5 bases. The CDR3 is CASSPLPGQRNEKLFF. CDR3 DNA sequence: TGTGCCAGCAGTCCCTTACCGGGACAGAGAAATGAAAAACTGTTTTTT.

The CDR3 spells CSGAGGPDGYTF. The CDR3 region has the DNA TGCAGCGGGGCGGGGGGTCCGGATGGCTACACCTTC. The chain combines TRBV29-1 with TRBJ1-2; the D gene is possibly TRBD1 (5 bases). The germline V and J ends were trimmed by 7 bases and 6 bases, with 15 bases remaining between them. CDR1 SQVTM and CDR2 ANQGSEA come from the germline V gene. The CDR3 has 12 residues.

V is TRBV28 and J is TRBJ2-2; D might be TRBD1 (5 bases). This CDR3 contains 13 residues. Germline V lookup: CDR1 MDHEN, CDR2 SYDVKM. V was shortened by 3 bases and J by 5 bases, with 7 bases between the two germline ends. Here the CDR3 reads CASSFRGTGELFF. CDR3 DNA sequence: TGTGCCAGCAGTTTTAGGGGTACCGGGGAGCTGTTTTTT.

This clone came up a few times. The chain recombines TRBV5-1 with TRBJ1-6, with D perhaps matching TRBD1 (6 bases). This CDR3 is 15 amino acids long. Trimming took 5 bases from V and 4 from J, leaving 13 bases between them. CDR1 is SGHRS and CDR2 is YFSETQ in the germline V gene. Here the CDR3 reads CASRKGQGYNSPLHF. CDR3 nucleotides: TGCGCCAGCAGAAAAGGCCAGGGGTATAATTCACCCCTCCACTTT.